These 10 T cell receptor beta chains originate from one sample sequenced in a study of cytomegalovirus exposure and HLA in healthy donors. A multiplex PCR was run with 60 Vbeta primers and 13 Jbeta primers. The table came from immunoSEQ multiplex PCR; TCRdb's copy has only in-frame clones and leaves some out. The repertoire consists of 85,000 to 100,000 clones, with about 80% occurring once and the leading ten covering roughly 3.8%. Input material: PBMCs. The source is a female donor in good health and CMV-seropositive.

This chain joins TRBV2 and TRBJ2-6; TRBD2 is a possible D gene (5 bases). Looked up from germline, CDR1 is SNHLY and CDR2 is FYNNEI. Trimming left V 2 bases short and J 0 bases short, with 8 bases between. This CDR3 comprises 16 residues. The CDR3 coding sequence is TGTGCCAGCAGTGAATGGGAGCTCTCTGGGGCCAACGTCCTGACTTTC. Its protein product is CASSEWELSGANVLTF.

The rearrangement joins TRBV5-1 to TRBJ1-6; 8 bases align to TRBD1. The germline gives CDR1 SGHRS, CDR2 YFSETQ. V lost 4 bases, J lost 7 bases, and 4 bases stayed unmatched. This CDR3 comprises 14 residues. The CDR3 is CASSPTGVNSPLHF. CDR3 nucleotide sequence: TGCGCCAGCAGCCCGACAGGGGTAAATTCACCCCTCCACTTT.

The chain links TRBV7-9 to TRBJ2-7, with D possibly being TRBD1 (5 bases). The germline V and J ends were trimmed by 5 bases and 0 bases, with 11 bases remaining between them. The CDR3 extends over 14 amino acids. Germline CDR1 and CDR2: SEHNR and FQNEAQ (reference sequence). The CDR3 region is CASSPDTSSYEQYF. The DNA for the CDR3 is TGTGCCAGCAGCCCGGACACGAGCTCCTACGAGCAGTACTTC.

The chain couples TRBV9 to TRBJ2-1; perhaps TRBD2 as D (5 bases). V was pared by 2 bases and J by 3 bases, with 9 bases between. This CDR3 has 14 residues. The germline V gene encodes CDR1 SGDLS and CDR2 YYNGEE. The chain's CDR3 is CASSVTGYYNEQFF. The CDR3 nucleotides are TGTGCCAGCAGCGTTACGGGATACTACAATGAGCAGTTCTTC.

The V and J genes are TRBV5-8 and TRBJ1-4, with D uncertain. Trimming cost V 4 bases and J 2 bases, with 15 bases left between them. CDR3 length: 16 residues. Germline CDR1 reads SGHTS; CDR2 reads YDEGEE. CDR3 loop: CASSPGFQATNEKLFF. The CDR3 region has the DNA TGTGCCAGCAGCCCTGGGTTCCAGGCCACTAATGAAAAACTGTTTTTT.

V and J are TRBV19 and TRBJ1-2, with D tentatively TRBD1 (5 bases). Trimming took 7 bases from V and 5 from J, leaving 26 bases between them. The CDR3 length is 17 residues. CDR1 and CDR2 (germline): LNHDA, SQIVND (reference sequence). The CDR3 DNA is TGTGCCAGTAAAGGGGCTATTGGAGCCCTGGACCTGTATGGCTACACCTTC. It codes for CASKGAIGALDLYGYTF.

The gene calls are TRBV29-1 and TRBJ1-1; no clear D. Per germline, CDR1 SQVTM and CDR2 ANQGSEA. V was clipped by 7 bases and J by 4 bases, with 16 bases between them. The CDR3 runs 13 residues. CDR3 sequence (DNA): TGCAGCGCATTTTTGCCAATGGCCACTGAAGCTTTCTTT. This encodes CSAFLPMATEAFF.

The chain joins TRBV2 to TRBJ1-5; perhaps TRBD1 as D (5 bases). Germline V lookup: CDR1 SNHLY, CDR2 FYNNEI. The length of the CDR3 is 14 residues. Between the trimmed V and J ends, which lost 4 bases and 2 bases, there was a span of 9 bases. The CDR3 DNA reads as TGTGCCAGCAGTGGGGGGACTGGCAATCAGCCCCAGCATTTT. Translated, it gives CASSGGTGNQPQHF. The full variable domain, completed using reference TRBV2 and TRBJ1-5, is EPEVTQTPSHQVTQMGQEVILRCVPISNHLYFYWYRQILGQKVEFLVSFYNNEISEKSEIFDDQFSVERPDGSNFTLKIRSTKLEDSAMYFCASSGGTGNQPQHFGDGTRLSIL.

V and J are TRBV5-4 and TRBJ2-5; D is perhaps TRBD2 (5 bases). Per the germline V gene, CDR1 is SGHNT and CDR2 is YYREEE (reference sequence). V shed 4 bases and J shed 0 bases, with 7 bases lying between them. CDR3 length: 13 residues. The CDR3 here is CASSPRDQETQYF. The CDR3 DNA is TGTGCCAGCAGCCCGCGGGACCAAGAGACCCAGTACTTC.

V and J are TRBV11-3 and TRBJ1-1; perhaps TRBD1 as D (5 bases). The germline V and J ends were trimmed by 0 bases and 3 bases, with 5 bases remaining between them. Per the germline V gene, CDR1 is SGHNT and CDR2 is YENEEA. CDR3 length: 13 residues. The CDR3 nucleotides read TGTGCCAGCAGCTTAGACAGGGACACTGAAGCTTTCTTT. It specifies CASSLDRDTEAFF.